The clone carrying this T cell receptor beta chain showed up just a few times. Generated by immunoSEQ multiplex PCR, the TCRdb table keeps only in-frame clones and is missing some. Of some 210,000 clones in the sample, about 86% are singletons; the top ten hold 2.9%. The data belong to a study of blood T cell repertoires in COVID-19. V was shortened by 4 bases and J by 6 bases, with 18 bases between the two germline ends. CDR1 is MNHEY, CDR2 SVGEGT, per germline. The CDR3 is 16 amino acids. The chain links TRBV6-2 or TRBV6-3 to TRBJ2-2, with a possible D match to TRBD1 (5 bases). Source material: peripheral blood. The clonotype originates from a man between 50 and 59 years old with active or convalescent COVID-19. The CDR3 region is CASSFTLTAYPGELFF. CDR3 coding DNA: TGTGCCAGCAGTTTCACCTTGACAGCGTACCCCGGGGAGCTGTTTTTT.